What follows is one TCR beta chain and its context. Its antigen is still unknown. No qualities accompany the bases; no much larger clone lies one base away. Including the terminal cysteine and phenylalanine, the CDR3 comprises 15 residues. The sequence is cut down to CDR3 DNA, 45 bases in frame from base 1. Reading the germline V gene gives CDR1 ENHRY and CDR2 SYGVKD. Between the V and J ends, shortened by 0 bases and 0 bases respectively, the junction contains 9 bases. The library was generated by the immunoSEQ multiplex PCR assay. This is the immuneACCESS table as TCRdb keeps it, with only in-frame sequences that have V and J called. A part of the clones is gone; compared with another copy, unresolved V genes explain less than half, and the rest is unexplained. The sample profile shows tens of thousands of clones; around 92% of them were found once. 0.27% of the sample belongs to the ten largest clones.

The sample comes from a study of technical replicates of blood from a handful of donors (dated by TCRdb to about 2017). The clonotype originates from a human donor in good health. Here the chain combines TRBV10-3 and TRBJ2-7; too little of a D gene remains to name it. The sequencing input was T cells isolated from PBMCs. The DNA sequence is given as TGTGCCATCAGTGAGTCCCCATACAGCTCCTACGAGCAGTACTTC. Its coded protein is CAISESPYSSYEQYF.